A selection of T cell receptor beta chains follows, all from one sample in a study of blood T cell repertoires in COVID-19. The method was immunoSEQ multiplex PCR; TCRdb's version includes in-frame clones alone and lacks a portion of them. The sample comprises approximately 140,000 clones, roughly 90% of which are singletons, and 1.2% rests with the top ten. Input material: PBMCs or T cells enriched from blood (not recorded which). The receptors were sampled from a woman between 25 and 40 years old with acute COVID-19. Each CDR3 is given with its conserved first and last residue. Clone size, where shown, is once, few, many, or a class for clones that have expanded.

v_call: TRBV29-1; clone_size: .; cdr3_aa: CSVGRRDTFEQYF
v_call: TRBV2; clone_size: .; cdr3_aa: CASSDPGSSSYEQYF
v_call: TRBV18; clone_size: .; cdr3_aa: CASSPRDSNTEAFF
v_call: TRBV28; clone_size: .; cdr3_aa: CASTLDSVAYEQYF
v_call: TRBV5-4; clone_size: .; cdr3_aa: CASSATSGVLETQYF
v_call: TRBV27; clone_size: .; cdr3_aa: CASPDRTPDNEQFF
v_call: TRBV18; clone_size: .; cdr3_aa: CASSLSTPGTANTEAFF
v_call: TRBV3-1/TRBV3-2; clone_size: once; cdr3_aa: CASQTGQETQYF
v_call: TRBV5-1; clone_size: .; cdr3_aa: CASSLTGSLVEQYF
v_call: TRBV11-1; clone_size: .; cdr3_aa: CASSLATSGRADEQYF
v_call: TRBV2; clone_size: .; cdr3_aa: CASSSQYNSPLHF
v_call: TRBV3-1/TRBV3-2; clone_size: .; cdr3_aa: CASSTTSGTLRTDTQYF
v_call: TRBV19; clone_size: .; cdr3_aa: CASSMAVYYGYTF
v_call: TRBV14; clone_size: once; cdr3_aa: CASSQFLRTYNEQFF
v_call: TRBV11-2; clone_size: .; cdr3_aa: CASNVGQINEKLFF
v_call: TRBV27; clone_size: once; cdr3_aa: CASSLVPKGQGVTDTQYF
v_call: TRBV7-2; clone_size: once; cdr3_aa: CASSLYNGRRGEQYF
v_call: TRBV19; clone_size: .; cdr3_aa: CASTVNTGELFF
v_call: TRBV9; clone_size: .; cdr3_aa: CASSPGAYEQYF
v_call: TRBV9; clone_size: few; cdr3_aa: CASSVAGGIAGEYGYEQYF
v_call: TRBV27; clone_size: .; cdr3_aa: CASSLDRSYNEQFF
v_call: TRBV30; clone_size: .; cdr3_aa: CAHGTGREKLFF
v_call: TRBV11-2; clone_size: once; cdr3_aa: CASSWGGFDTEAFF
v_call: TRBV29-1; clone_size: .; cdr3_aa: CSVEDWRLDAYNEQFF
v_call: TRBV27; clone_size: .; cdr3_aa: CASSSTGSTDTQYF
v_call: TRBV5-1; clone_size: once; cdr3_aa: CASSSSPGVSEENFNRDTQYF
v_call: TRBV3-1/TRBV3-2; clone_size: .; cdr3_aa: CASSQTGTGEDEQYF
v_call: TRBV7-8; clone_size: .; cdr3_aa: CASRRGSNQPQHF
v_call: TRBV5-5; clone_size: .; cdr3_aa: CASSTAGLEGETQYF
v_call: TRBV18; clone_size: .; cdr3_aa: CASSPIFLAGGFTDTQYF
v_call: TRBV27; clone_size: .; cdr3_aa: CASSRGASGYTF
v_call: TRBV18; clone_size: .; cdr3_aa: CASSRQGTGNTIYF
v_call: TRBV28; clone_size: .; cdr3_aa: CASSLGTAGLGTQYF
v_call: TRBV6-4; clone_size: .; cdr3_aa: CASSGKAGGDNEQFF
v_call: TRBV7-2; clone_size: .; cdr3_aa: CASSGSGLYEAFF
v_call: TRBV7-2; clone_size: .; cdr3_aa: CASSASQRIITDTQYF
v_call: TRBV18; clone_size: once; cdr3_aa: CASSPRPTGRETQYF
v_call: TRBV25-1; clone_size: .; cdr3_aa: CASSEVERKLQETQYF
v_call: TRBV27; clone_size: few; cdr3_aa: CASSLTGGTDTQYF
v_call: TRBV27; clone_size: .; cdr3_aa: CASSFVVSNQPQHF
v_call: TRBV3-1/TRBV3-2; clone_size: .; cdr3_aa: CASSPLGWNTEAFF
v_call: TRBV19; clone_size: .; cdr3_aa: CASSILGQGPSQETQYF
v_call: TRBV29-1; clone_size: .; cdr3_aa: CSVDEGANEKLFF
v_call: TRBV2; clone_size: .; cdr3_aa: CASSEREGQPQHF
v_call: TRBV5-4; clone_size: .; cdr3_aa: CASSSREPPYEQYF
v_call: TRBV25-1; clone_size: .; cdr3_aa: CASSKNTNTEAFF
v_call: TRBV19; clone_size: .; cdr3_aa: CASRPTGVVSTEAFF
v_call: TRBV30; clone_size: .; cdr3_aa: CAWSRGTSGYNEQFF
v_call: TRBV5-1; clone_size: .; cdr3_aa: CASSLAMVQGANSPLHF
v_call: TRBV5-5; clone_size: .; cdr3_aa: CASSPHQGAGTEAFF